Presented here are 16 T cell receptor beta chains from one specimen sequenced in a study of Graves' ophthalmopathy and Graves' hyperthyroidism. RNA served as the template for amplifying TCR beta CDR3 regions. RT-PCR with HTBI primers came first, then second-round multiplex PCR. MiXCR was run by TCRdb on the multiplex PCR reads, yielding one entry per CDR3 protein. The profile shows over a million distinct CDR3 sequences, 35% to 40% of them singletons. The specimen sequenced was peripheral blood or thyroid tissue (not recorded which). These TCRs come from an adult man with Graves' hyperthyroidism.

This clonotype was seen ten or more times. V gene TRBV2 combines with J gene TRBJ2-5; 8 nucleotides align to TRBD1. Germline V gene data show CDR1 as SNHLY and CDR2 as FYNNEI. With V trimmed by 3 bases and J by 2 bases, 2 bases remained unmatched. The CDR3 extends over 14 amino acids. The CDR3 spells CASSEDREQETQYF. CDR3 sequence (DNA): TGTGCCAGCAGTGAGGACAGGGAGCAAGAGACCCAGTACTTC. Based on the CDR3 plus reference TRBV2 and TRBJ2-5, the full variable domain is EPEVTQTPSHQVTQMGQEVILRCVPISNHLYFYWYRQILGQKVEFLVSFYNNEISEKSEIFDDQFSVERPDGSNFTLKIRSTKLEDSAMYFCASSEDREQETQYFGPGTRLLVL.

The chain combines TRBV10-3 with TRBJ2-7; 10 nucleotides align to TRBD2. The CDR3 totals 15 residues. The junction had 10 bases not matched to a gene; V was cut back by 8 bases and J by 3 bases. Per the germline V gene, CDR1 is ENHRY and CDR2 is SYGVKD. This chain's CDR3 is CAIASPGLARYEQYF. In DNA form, the CDR3 reads TGTGCCATCGCGAGTCCGGGACTAGCGCGCTACGAGCAGTACTTC.

This clonotype has more than one count but fewer than ten. A read error may be the cause here, since a much bigger clone is one base away. The chain joins TRBV5-5 to TRBJ1-6; D is uncertain. In germline, CDR1 is SGHKS, CDR2 YYEKEE (reference sequence). V lost 3 bases and J lost 11, with 12 bases in between. This CDR3 has 13 residues. The CDR3 DNA reads as TGTGCCAGCAGCTCTCTATCGCCGACACCCCTCCACTTT. Translating it yields CASSSLSPTPLHF.

In its sample, this clonotype was seen many times. The V and J genes are TRBV29-1 and TRBJ2-2; a possible D gene is TRBD1 (6 bases). Germline CDR1 and CDR2: SQVTM and ANQGSEA. The CDR3 sequence is 19 residues long. V lost 2 bases to trimming and J lost 3 bases, with 25 bases between them. CDR3 bases: TGCAGCGTTGAACTACCCCCGTCTACTATTGCAGGGGACACCGGGGAGCTGTTTTTT. Its protein is CSVELPPSTIAGDTGELFF.

With regard to this clonotype: This may be a read error, as it is one base from a much larger clone. The chain has TRBV6-6 and TRBJ1-2; no clear D. Trimming stripped 5 bases from V and 5 bases from J, with 6 bases between. The CDR3 extends over 11 amino acids. Looked up from germline, CDR1 is MNHNY and CDR2 is SVGAGI (reference sequence). CDR3 amino acids: CASSVWYGYTF. CDR3 sequence (DNA): TGTGCCAGCAGTGTATGGTATGGCTACACCTTC.

A few counts support this clonotype. The chain uses TRBV4-3 and TRBJ2-3, with unresolved D. CDR3 length equals 15 residues. CDR1 and CDR2 from the germline V gene are LGHNA and YSLEER. The V end was cut by 3 bases, the J end by 4 bases, with 14 bases between. CDR3 loop: CASSQDPVQSDTQYF. CDR3 DNA: TGCGCCAGCAGCCAGGACCCGGTCCAGTCAGATACGCAGTATTTT.

The sample holds many counts of this clonotype. The V gene is TRBV7-9, the J gene TRBJ1-3; weak D call: TRBD1 (6 bases). The V and J ends lost 5 bases and 0 bases respectively, with 17 bases between them. The CDR3 length is 17 residues. From germline, CDR1 is SEHNR and CDR2 FQNEAQ (reference sequence). CDR3 amino acids: CASSHSIGQYSGNTIYF. Here the CDR3 DNA reads TGTGCCAGCAGCCACTCGATAGGACAGTACTCTGGAAACACCATATATTTT.

The J gene is TRBJ2-7, the V gene TRBV10-3, with TRBD1 identical over 8 bases. The trim removed 4 bases at V and 3 bases at J, leaving 8 bases unmatched. Germline CDR1 reads ENHRY; CDR2 reads SYGVKD. This CDR3 spans 15 amino acids. The chain's CDR3 is CAISGQDREVYEQYF. Here the CDR3 DNA reads TGTGCCATCAGTGGTCAGGACAGGGAAGTCTACGAGCAGTACTTC.

At least ten counts were recorded for this clonotype. The chain carries TRBV4-2 and TRBJ1-1; tentative D call: TRBD1 (5 bases). Trimming took off 4 bases at V and 1 base at J, with 16 bases between the two ends. The CDR3 contains 16 residues. Germline lookup yields CDR1 LGHNA and CDR2 YNFKEQ. CDR3 protein: CASSPQGGIRNTEAFF. The CDR3 nucleotides read TGTGCCAGCAGCCCCCAGGGTGGAATTCGGAACACTGAAGCTTTCTTT.

The gene calls are TRBV30 and TRBJ1-2; a weak D match, TRBD1 (5 bases). The length of the CDR3 is 16 residues. Germline CDR1 and CDR2: GTSNPN and SVGIG (reference sequence). Trimming cost V 2 bases and J 6 bases, with 22 bases left between them. CDR3 in amino acids: CAWSSQRSYLGDGYTF. The DNA of the CDR3 is TGTGCCTGGAGTTCCCAGAGGTCCTATTTGGGGGATGGCTACACCTTC.

This clonotype has more than one count but fewer than ten. The rearrangement joins TRBV7-2 to TRBJ2-7; 8 bases map to TRBD2. Per germline, CDR1 SGHTA and CDR2 FQGNSA. The CDR3 length is 18 residues. V lost 1 base and J lost 7; bases outside the gene matches: 18. CDR3 residues: CASSLVPSGGPPEGEQYF. DNA for the CDR3: TGTGCCAGCAGCTTAGTACCCAGCGGGGGCCCCCCGGAGGGTGAGCAGTACTTC.

This clonotype was counted ten times or more. This chain joins TRBV11-2 and TRBJ1-1; 10 bases agree with TRBD1. Trimming took 1 base from V and 3 from J; bases not matched to a gene: 2. CDR1 and CDR2 (germline): SGHAT, FQNNGV. The CDR3 is 15 residues long. The CDR3 region has the DNA TGTGCCAGCAGCTTAGCAGGACAGGGGGACACTGAAGCTTTCTTT. It yields the protein CASSLAGQGDTEAFF.

On this clonotype: No conserved phenylalanine or tryptophan ends this CDR3, so it is likely a read error. V is TRBV7-9 and J is TRBJ2-5; D is perhaps TRBD1 or TRBD2 (5 bases each). Germline V gene data show CDR1 as SEHNR and CDR2 as FQNEAQ (reference sequence). The CDR3 loop spans 13 amino acids. With 4 bases removed from V and 3 bases from J, the gap between germline ends came to 9 bases. As DNA, the CDR3 is TGTGCCAGCAGCTCAGGGACGGAAGAGACCCAGTACCTC. Protein product: CASSSGTEETQYL.

This clonotype was seen repeatedly, ten times or more. The germline gene is not matched at one end of the junction; a read error may be the cause. The rearrangement uses TRBV5-1 and TRBJ2-7, with TRBD1 matching 10 bases. This CDR3 spans 14 amino acids. CDR1 and CDR2 (germline): SGHRS, YFSETQ. This CDR3 reads CASSRGTGAYEQYF. CDR3 sequence (DNA): TGTGCCAGCAGCCGAGGGACAGGGGCCTACGAGCAGTACTTC.

The sample holds many counts of this clonotype. V and J are TRBV29-1 and TRBJ1-5; D not resolved. CDR3 length equals 14 residues. Germline CDR1 and CDR2: SQVTM and ANQGSEA. Trimming took off 6 bases at V and 8 bases at J, with 20 bases between the two ends. CDR3 in DNA: TGCAGCGTCCTTGGGGATCCCCGCACGGAGCCCCAGCATTTT. Translated: CSVLGDPRTEPQHF. The full variable domain, in which reference TRBV29-1 and TRBJ1-5 provide the parts outside the CDR3, is SAVISQKPSRDICQRGTSLTIQCQVDSQVTMMFWYRQQPGQSLTLIATANQGSEATYESGFVIDKFPISRPNLTFSTLTVSNMSPEDSSIYLCSVLGDPRTEPQHFGDGTRLSIL.

The V and J genes are TRBV12-3 or TRBV12-4 and TRBJ1-2; weak D call: TRBD1 (5 bases). Trimming took 1 base from V and 4 from J, leaving 13 bases between them. The CDR3 loop spans 15 amino acids. The CDR3 region has the DNA TGTGCCAGCAGTTTAGGGGGGGACGACGGCTATGGCTACACCTTC. Protein sequence: CASSLGGDDGYGYTF.